This entry lists 27 T cell receptor beta chains sequenced from one sample in a study of blood T cell repertoires in COVID-19. The method was immunoSEQ multiplex PCR; TCRdb's version includes in-frame clones alone and lacks a portion of them. This table has more than 85,000 clones, around 87% appearing once. The sequencing sample was made of peripheral blood. These receptors were collected from a human donor in a cohort sampled during active COVID-19.

This chain joins TRBV3-1 (or the pseudogene TRBV3-2) and TRBJ2-5; 10 bases line up with TRBD2. Germline V gene sequence: CDR1 LGHDT, CDR2 YNNKEL (reference sequence). CDR3 length: 15 amino acids. V gave up 6 bases and J gave up 5 bases; unmatched junction bases: 9. The CDR3 here is CASSPSGGAGETQYF. DNA of the CDR3: TGTGCCAGCAGTCCAAGCGGGGGGGCAGGGGAGACCCAGTACTTC.

The gene calls are TRBV5-4 and TRBJ2-7; D may be TRBD1 (6 bases). CDR1 is SGHNT and CDR2 is YYREEE in the germline V gene (reference sequence). This CDR3 comprises 13 residues. Trimming stripped 4 bases from V and 7 bases from J, with 15 bases between. DNA of the CDR3: TGTGCCAGCAGCCAACAGGGAACGGGGGAGCAGTACTTC. Translation gives CASSQQGTGEQYF.

The chain uses TRBV5-8 and TRBJ2-3, with 13 nucleotides matching TRBD2. In germline, CDR1 is SGHTS, CDR2 YDEGEE. V shed 1 base and J 4 bases; nucleotides not matched to a gene: 15. The CDR3 length is 20 residues. The CDR3 DNA sequence: TGTGCCAGCAGCTTGTCACGACGTTTTACTAGCGGGGGGGCCGCAGATACGCAGTATTTT. Translation gives CASSLSRRFTSGGAADTQYF.

There are a few counts of this clone. The chain combines TRBV9 with TRBJ1-6; tentatively, D is TRBD1 (6 bases). Trimming cost V 0 bases and J 14 bases, with 18 bases left between them. CDR1 SGDLS and CDR2 YYNGEE come from the germline V gene. The CDR3 runs to 15 residues. The CDR3 here is CASSVADQGWGALHF. CDR3 coding DNA: TGTGCCAGCAGCGTAGCAGACCAGGGGTGGGGTGCCCTCCACTTT.

This clone was seen once. The chain has TRBV7-9 and TRBJ1-5; 9 bases fit TRBD1. The V gene's germline CDR1 is SEHNR and CDR2 FQNEAQ (reference sequence). The CDR3 runs 15 residues. The trim removed 6 bases at V and 0 bases at J, leaving 3 bases unmatched. This CDR3 is CASSSDRGSNQPQHF. In DNA, the CDR3 is TGTGCCAGCAGTTCGGACAGGGGTAGCAATCAGCCCCAGCATTTT.

This chain uses TRBV7-3 with TRBJ2-6; maybe TRBD1 (5 bases). Trimming removed 4 bases from V and 0 bases from J, with 10 bases in between. CDR1 SGHTA and CDR2 FQGTGA come from the germline V gene. The CDR3 runs 16 residues. The CDR3 nucleotides read TGTGCCAGCAGCTCTTTAAGGGGCTCTGGGGCCAACGTCCTGACTTTC. It is translated as CASSSLRGSGANVLTF.

V is TRBV11-3 and J is TRBJ2-5, with TRBD2 matching over 14 bases. The J segment lost 5 bases and the V segment lost 4 bases, leaving 6 bases of the junction unmatched. Germline CDR1 and CDR2: SGHNT and YENEEA. There are 16 residues in the CDR3. As DNA, the CDR3 is TGTGCCAGCAGCTCCGGACTAGCGGGGGGAGGGGAGACCCAGTACTTC. Protein product: CASSSGLAGGGETQYF.

The chain joins TRBV28 to TRBJ2-3, with 8 bases that match TRBD2. Germline CDR1 reads MDHEN; CDR2 reads SYDVKM. V was pared by 6 bases and J by 4 bases, with 9 bases of the junction left unmatched. The CDR3 spans 15 residues. The CDR3 nucleotides read TGTGCCAGCAGCAACCCGCGGGGGGTGGCAGATACGCAGTATTTT. Translating it yields CASSNPRGVADTQYF.

The chain is built from TRBV7-3 and TRBJ1-1; 11 bases align to TRBD1. CDR3 size: 16 residues. Germline V lookup: CDR1 SGHTA, CDR2 FQGTGA. V was clipped by 5 bases and J by 4 bases; unmatched bases: 9. The CDR3 DNA follows: TGTGCCAGCAGCCTGAGGACAGGGGGCGGCTTCACTGAAGCTTTCTTT. Translation: CASSLRTGGGFTEAFF.

This clone came up once. This chain links TRBV27 with TRBJ1-3, with 7 bases aligning to TRBD1. Germline CDR1 is MNHEY and CDR2 is SMNVEV (reference sequence). J lost 2 bases, V lost 8 bases, and 6 bases had no gene match. CDR3 length equals 14 residues. DNA for the CDR3: TGTGCCAGCTCAACCAGGGGGACTGGAAACACCATATATTTT. It yields the protein CASSTRGTGNTIYF.

This clone was counted a single time. The chain links TRBV7-6 to TRBJ2-1; 9 nucleotides align to TRBD2. J gave up 3 bases and V 3 bases, and 6 bases lay outside the gene matches. Germline-derived CDR1 and CDR2 are SGHVS and FNYEAQ. This CDR3 is 16 amino acids long. CDR3 region: CASSFGTSWVYNEQFF. CDR3 sequence (DNA): TGTGCCAGCAGCTTCGGGACTAGCTGGGTCTACAATGAGCAGTTCTTC. The whole variable domain, filled in from reference TRBV7-6 and TRBJ2-1, reads GAGVSQSPRYKVTKRGQDVALRCDPISGHVSLYWYRQALGQGPEFLTYFNYEAQQDKSGLPNDRFSAERPEGSISTLTIQRTEQRDSAMYRCASSFGTSWVYNEQFFGPGTRLTVL.

This clone appeared once. The J gene is TRBJ2-1, the V gene TRBV5-1; 7 nucleotides align to TRBD2. Germline V CDR1 and CDR2: SGHRS, YFSETQ. The J segment lost 5 bases and the V segment lost 0 bases, leaving 5 bases of the junction unmatched. The CDR3 has 15 residues. The CDR3 loop is CASSLGEGRNNEQFF. The CDR3, as DNA: TGCGCCAGCAGCTTGGGGGAGGGGAGGAACAATGAGCAGTTCTTC.

V gene TRBV19 combines with J gene TRBJ2-1; D is ambiguous. This CDR3 is 11 amino acids long. Trimming shortened V by 3 bases and J by 11 bases, and 8 bases separated the two germline ends. CDR1 and CDR2 from the germline V gene are LNHDA and SQIVND (reference sequence). In DNA, the CDR3 is TGTGCCAGTAGTATTGGGCAAAAGCAGTTCTTC. Translated, it gives CASSIGQKQFF.

The chain couples TRBV11-2 to TRBJ1-6; D call uncertain. V shed 5 bases and J shed 11 bases, with 7 bases lying between them. This CDR3 contains 11 residues. The germline CDR1 and CDR2 sequences are SGHAT and FQNNGV. CDR3 region: CASSPGTPLHF. DNA for the CDR3: TGTGCCAGCAGCCCCGGGACACCCCTCCACTTT.

The CDR3 DNA sequence: TGTGCCAGCAGGGGTACTAGCGGGGGAACGATTGGCACAGATACGCAGTATTTT. As protein: CASRGTSGGTIGTDTQYF. The chain carries TRBV28 and TRBJ2-3; TRBD2 matches 11 bases. With V trimmed by 6 bases and J by 1 base, 12 bases remained unmatched. The CDR3 is 18 amino acids. Germline CDR1 and CDR2: MDHEN and SYDVKM.

The chain links TRBV24-1 to TRBJ1-2, with 10 bases matching TRBD1. The CDR3 is 14 amino acids. The junction had 5 bases not matched to a gene; V was cut back by 3 bases and J by 8 bases. Germline CDR1 KGHDR, CDR2 SFDVKD. For the CDR3, the DNA is TGTGCCACCAGTGATCCCGGGACAGGGGAAGGCTACACCTTC. Protein: CATSDPGTGEGYTF.

In DNA, the CDR3 is TGTGCCACCAGCAGAGATAGGGCAGGGCGGGCTTTCTTT. Protein: CATSRDRAGRAFF. The genes are TRBV15 and TRBJ1-1, with a weak D call TRBD1 (5 bases). Deletions cut 0 bases from V and 11 bases from J, with 13 bases between. Germline CDR1 and CDR2: LNHNV and YYDKDF (reference sequence). CDR3 length: 13 residues.

This clone was picked up a small number of times. The rearrangement joins TRBV3-1 (or the pseudogene TRBV3-2) to TRBJ1-1; D is perhaps TRBD1 (5 bases). CDR3 length: 12 amino acids. The ends were cut back, 9 bases at V and 11 bases at J, with 19 bases in the middle. Germline V gene lookup returns CDR1 LGHDT and CDR2 YNNKEL (reference sequence). The CDR3 protein is CASSGRGPGAFF. CDR3 nucleotide sequence: TGTGCCAGTAGCGGGCGGGGACCTGGGGCTTTCTTT.

J is TRBJ2-3 and V is TRBV5-5; 9 bases map to TRBD1. After removal of 3 bases from V and 0 bases from J, the junction contained 5 bases not matched to a gene. CDR1 and CDR2 (germline): SGHKS, YYEKEE (reference sequence). CDR3 length equals 16 residues. CDR3 nucleotides: TGTGCCAGCAGCTACGGACAGGGGCCTAGCACAGATACGCAGTATTTT. Protein product: CASSYGQGPSTDTQYF.

This clone is a singleton in its sample. The chain carries TRBV4-2 and TRBJ2-1, with 8 bases that match TRBD1. Germline-derived CDR1 and CDR2 are LGHNA and YNFKEQ. The CDR3 loop spans 15 amino acids. Trimming at V came to 1 base and at J to 7 bases, leaving 6 bases not matched to a gene. Here the CDR3 reads CASSQGQGAGNEQFF. CDR3 DNA: TGTGCCAGCAGCCAAGGTCAGGGGGCCGGGAATGAGCAGTTCTTC.

The CDR3 here is CASSVDAIMTGRYRRAFF. The CDR3, as DNA: TGTGCCAGCAGCGTAGATGCCATTATGACAGGGCGATATCGGAGAGCTTTCTTT. The genes are TRBV9 and TRBJ1-1; 7 bases fit TRBD1. Germline V gives CDR1 SGDLS, CDR2 YYNGEE. V shed 0 bases and J 10 bases; nucleotides not matched to a gene: 21. CDR3 size: 18 residues.

The chain uses TRBV7-8 and TRBJ2-7; 8 nucleotides match TRBD2. There are 14 residues in the CDR3. V trimming: 5 bases; J trimming: 2 bases; junction bases outside the gene matches: 5. CDR1 and CDR2 from the germline V gene are SGHVS and FQNEAQ. The CDR3 nucleotides are TGTGCCAGCAGCACCAGCGGGGGCACCTACGAGCAGTACTTC. It is translated as CASSTSGGTYEQYF.

The chain recombines TRBV27 with TRBJ1-1, with 7 bases aligning to TRBD1. Germline CDR1 reads MNHEY; CDR2 reads SMNVEV (reference sequence). With 4 bases clipped from V and 5 bases from J, the junction kept 10 bases outside the gene matches. The CDR3 covers 15 residues. CDR3 DNA sequence: TGTGCCAGCAGTTCAACGAGGGGGCGCGGAACTGAAGCTTTCTTT. It is translated as CASSSTRGRGTEAFF.

V gene TRBV4-1 combines with J gene TRBJ2-5; the D gene is possibly TRBD2 (6 bases). CDR1 is MGHRA, CDR2 YSYEKL, per germline. This CDR3 has 17 amino acids. V shed 5 bases and J shed 2 bases, with 21 bases lying between them. The CDR3, as DNA: TGCGCCAGCAGCTCACCGCAGGAGGGGAGACTACAAGAGACCCAGTACTTC. It yields the protein CASSSPQEGRLQETQYF.

The J gene is TRBJ2-3, the V gene TRBV7-9; the match to TRBD2 covers 12 bases. The CDR3 is 17 residues long. The V segment lost 1 base and the J segment 6 bases; nucleotides outside the gene matches: 8. The V gene's germline CDR1 is SEHNR and CDR2 FQNEAQ (reference sequence). CDR3 sequence: CASSLDWLAGGSDTQYF. The CDR3 DNA follows: TGTGCCAGCAGCTTAGACTGGCTAGCGGGGGGGTCGGATACGCAGTATTTT.

This sequence joins TRBV11-2 and TRBJ1-1, with D uncertain. V was trimmed by 4 bases and J by 5 bases, leaving 14 bases between them. This CDR3 spans 14 amino acids. Germline assignment: CDR1 SGHAT and CDR2 FQNNGV. CDR3 nucleotide sequence: TGTGCCAGCAGCTCAATCGCCCCTGAGACTGAAGCTTTCTTT. Protein sequence: CASSSIAPETEAFF.

The chain joins TRBV5-4 to TRBJ1-3; 8 bases are a match to TRBD1. Germline V lookup: CDR1 SGHNT, CDR2 YYREEE (reference sequence). With V trimmed by 5 bases and J by 7 bases, 11 bases remained unmatched. The CDR3 contains 15 residues. In DNA form, the CDR3 reads TGTGCCAGCAGGCCAGGGGGCTCACCGAGTAACACCATATATTTT. Its protein product is CASRPGGSPSNTIYF.